This T cell receptor beta chain was found in a study of cytomegalovirus exposure and HLA in healthy donors. Trimming stripped 0 bases from V and 6 bases from J, with 18 bases between. The CDR3 has 16 residues. Germline assignment: CDR1 SGHRS and CDR2 YFSETQ. It was with 60 Vbeta and 13 Jbeta primers that the PCR ran. Sequencing was performed with immunoSEQ multiplex PCR; in TCRdb, only in-frame clones are kept and a portion is missing. In the table there are some 150,000 clones, about 75% of which are singletons. The sample consisted of PBMCs. The V and J genes are TRBV5-1 and TRBJ1-1; no reliable D call. This TCR was recovered from a man aged 18 to 35 in good health and CMV-seronegative. For the CDR3, the DNA is TGCGCCAGCAGCTTGGATAGTTCCTCGGGATCGGCTGAAGCTTTCTTT. Translated, it gives CASSLDSSSGSAEAFF.